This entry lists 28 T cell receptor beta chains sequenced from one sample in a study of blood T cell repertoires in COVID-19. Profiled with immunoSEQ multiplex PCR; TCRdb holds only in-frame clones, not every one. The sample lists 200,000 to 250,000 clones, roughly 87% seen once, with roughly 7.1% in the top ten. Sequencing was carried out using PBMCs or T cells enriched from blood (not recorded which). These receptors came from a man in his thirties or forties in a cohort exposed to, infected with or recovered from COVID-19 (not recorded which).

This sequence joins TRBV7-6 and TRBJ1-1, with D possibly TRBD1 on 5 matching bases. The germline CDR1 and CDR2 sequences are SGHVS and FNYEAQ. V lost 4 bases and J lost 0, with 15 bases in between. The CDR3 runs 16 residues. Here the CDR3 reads CASSSGSGRLNTEAFF. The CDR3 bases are TGTGCCAGCAGCTCGGGTTCAGGGAGGCTGAACACTGAAGCTTTCTTT.

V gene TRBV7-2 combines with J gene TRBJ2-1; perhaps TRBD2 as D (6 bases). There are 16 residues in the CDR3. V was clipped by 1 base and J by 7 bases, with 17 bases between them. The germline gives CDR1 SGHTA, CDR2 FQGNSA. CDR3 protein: CASSLGGTVGGNEQFF. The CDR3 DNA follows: TGTGCCAGCAGCTTAGGTGGGACTGTTGGCGGGAATGAGCAGTTCTTC.

As DNA, the CDR3 is TGTGCCAGCAGTGACCTTGGGGGAGGAGGTAGCGAGGAAGAGACCCAGTACTTC. This codes for CASSDLGGGGSEEETQYF. The chain joins TRBV28 to TRBJ2-5; TRBD2 is a possible D gene (6 bases). This CDR3 has 18 residues. Looked up from germline, CDR1 is MDHEN and CDR2 is SYDVKM. Between the trimmed V and J ends, which lost 5 bases and 3 bases, there was a span of 25 bases. Supplemented by reference TRBV28 and TRBJ2-5, the full variable domain reads DVKVTQSSRYLVKRTGEKVFLECVQDMDHENMFWYRQDPGLGLRLIYFSYDVKMKEKGDIPEGYSVSREKKERFSLILESASTNQTSMYLCASSDLGGGGSEEETQYFGPGTRLLVL.

The CDR3 is CASSVQAGVQETQYF. The CDR3 DNA reads TGTGCCAGCAGCGTACAAGCGGGAGTTCAGGAGACCCAGTACTTC. The V gene is TRBV9, the J gene TRBJ2-5; TRBD2 matches 8 bases. Per germline, CDR1 SGDLS and CDR2 YYNGEE. This CDR3 has 15 residues. V trimming: 1 base; J trimming: 5 bases; junction bases outside the gene matches: 7.

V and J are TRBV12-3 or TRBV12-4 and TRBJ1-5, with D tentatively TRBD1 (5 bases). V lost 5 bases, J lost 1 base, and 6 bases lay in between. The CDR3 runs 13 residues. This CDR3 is CASSQGSNQPQHF. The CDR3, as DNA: TGTGCCAGCAGTCAGGGCAGCAATCAGCCCCAGCATTTT.

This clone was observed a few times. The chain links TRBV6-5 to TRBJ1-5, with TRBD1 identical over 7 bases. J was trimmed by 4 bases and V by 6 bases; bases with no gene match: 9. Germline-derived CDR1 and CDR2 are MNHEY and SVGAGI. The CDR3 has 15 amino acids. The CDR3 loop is CASRGRTGQNQPQHF. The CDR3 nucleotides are TGTGCCAGCAGAGGCAGGACAGGCCAGAATCAGCCCCAGCATTTT.

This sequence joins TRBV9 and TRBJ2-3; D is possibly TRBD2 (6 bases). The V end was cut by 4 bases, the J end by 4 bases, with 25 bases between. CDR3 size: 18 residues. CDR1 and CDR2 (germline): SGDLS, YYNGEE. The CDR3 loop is CASSPSPTGAPSSDTQYF. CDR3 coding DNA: TGTGCCAGCAGCCCCTCCCCCACGGGAGCCCCCAGCTCAGATACGCAGTATTTT.

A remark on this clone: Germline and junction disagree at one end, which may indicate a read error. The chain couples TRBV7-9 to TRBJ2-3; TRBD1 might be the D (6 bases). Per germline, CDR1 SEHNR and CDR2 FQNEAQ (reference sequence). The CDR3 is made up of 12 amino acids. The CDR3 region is CASSGGTDTQYF. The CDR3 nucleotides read TGTGCCAGCAGCGGGGGCACTGATACGCAGTATTTT.

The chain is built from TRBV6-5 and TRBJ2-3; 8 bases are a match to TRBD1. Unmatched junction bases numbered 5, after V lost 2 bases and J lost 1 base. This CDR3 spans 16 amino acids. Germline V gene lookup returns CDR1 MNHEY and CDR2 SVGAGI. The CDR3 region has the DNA TGTGCCAGCAGTTACCCAACAGGGGGAGGCACAGATACGCAGTATTTT. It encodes CASSYPTGGGTDTQYF.

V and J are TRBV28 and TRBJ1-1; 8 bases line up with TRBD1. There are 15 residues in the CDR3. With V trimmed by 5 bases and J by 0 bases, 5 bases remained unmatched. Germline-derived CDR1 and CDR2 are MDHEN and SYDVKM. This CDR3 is CASSQRQGLNTEAFF. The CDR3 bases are TGTGCCAGCAGTCAGCGACAGGGGTTGAACACTGAAGCTTTCTTT.

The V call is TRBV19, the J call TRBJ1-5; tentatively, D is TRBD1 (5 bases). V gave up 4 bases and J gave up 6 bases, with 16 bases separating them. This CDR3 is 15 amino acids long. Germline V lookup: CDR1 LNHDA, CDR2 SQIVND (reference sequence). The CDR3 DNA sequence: TGTGCCAGTAGTAGGGGCCTTATTGTTTCTCAGCCCCAGCATTTT. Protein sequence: CASSRGLIVSQPQHF.

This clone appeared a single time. The chain's CDR3 is CASSPRLAGSQETQYF. The CDR3 nucleotides are TGTGCCAGCTCACCTCGACTAGCGGGAAGCCAAGAGACCCAGTACTTC. The J gene is TRBJ2-5, the V gene TRBV18, with TRBD2 matching 11 bases. The CDR3 is made up of 16 amino acids. The germline gives CDR1 KGHSH, CDR2 LQKENI. The trim removed 3 bases at V and 1 base at J, leaving 4 bases unmatched.

This chain's CDR3 is CASGLYLRGLRFGSQETQYF. The DNA for the CDR3 is TGTGCTAGTGGTTTGTACTTAAGGGGACTTAGGTTCGGCTCCCAAGAGACCCAGTACTTC. The chain carries TRBV12-5 and TRBJ2-5; TRBD2 might be the D (6 bases). Trimming removed 2 bases from V and 1 base from J, with 26 bases in between. The germline V gene has CDR1 LGHNT and CDR2 FRNRAP. There are 20 residues in the CDR3.

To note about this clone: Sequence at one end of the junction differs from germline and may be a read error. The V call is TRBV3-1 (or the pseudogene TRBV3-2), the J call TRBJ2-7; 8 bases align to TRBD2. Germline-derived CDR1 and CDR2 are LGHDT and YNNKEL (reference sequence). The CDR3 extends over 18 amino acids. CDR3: CASSQALAWTGGPDEQCF. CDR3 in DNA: TGTGCCAGCAGCCAAGCCCTTGCGTGGACGGGAGGGCCCGACGAGCAGTGCTTC.

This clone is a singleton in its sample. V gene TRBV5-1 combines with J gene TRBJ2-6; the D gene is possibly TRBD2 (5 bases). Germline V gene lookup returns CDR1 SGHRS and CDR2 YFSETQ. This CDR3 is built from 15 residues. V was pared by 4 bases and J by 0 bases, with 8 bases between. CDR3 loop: CASSPGNSGANVLTF. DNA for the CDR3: TGCGCCAGCAGCCCGGGGAACTCTGGGGCCAACGTCCTGACTTTC.

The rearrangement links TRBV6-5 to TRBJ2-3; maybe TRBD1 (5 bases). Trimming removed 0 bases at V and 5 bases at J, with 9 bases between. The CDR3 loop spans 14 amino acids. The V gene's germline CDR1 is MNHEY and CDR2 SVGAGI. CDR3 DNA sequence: TGTGCCAGCAGTTACTCGAAGGGGAAAGATACGCAGTATTTT. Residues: CASSYSKGKDTQYF.

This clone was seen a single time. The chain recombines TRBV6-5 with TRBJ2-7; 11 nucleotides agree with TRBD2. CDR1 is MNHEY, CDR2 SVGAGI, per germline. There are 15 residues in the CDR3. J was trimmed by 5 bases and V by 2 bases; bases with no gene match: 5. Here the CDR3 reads CASSYIAGGRHEQYF. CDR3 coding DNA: TGTGCCAGCAGTTACATAGCGGGAGGGCGTCACGAGCAGTACTTC.

CDR3 in amino acids: CSASGPGELFF. DNA of the CDR3: TGCAGTGCTAGCGGTCCCGGGGAGCTGTTTTTT. The chain recombines TRBV20-1 with TRBJ2-2; no reliable D call. Germline CDR1 and CDR2: DFQATT and SNEGSKA (reference sequence). CDR3 length: 11 residues. The V end lost 3 bases, the J end lost 6 bases, and 5 bases lay between the germline ends.

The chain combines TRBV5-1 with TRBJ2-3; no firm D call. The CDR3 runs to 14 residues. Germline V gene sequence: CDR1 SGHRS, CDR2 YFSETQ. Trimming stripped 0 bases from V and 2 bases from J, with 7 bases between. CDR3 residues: CASSLDSTTDTQYF. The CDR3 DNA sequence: TGCGCCAGCAGCTTGGACAGCACCACAGATACGCAGTATTTT.

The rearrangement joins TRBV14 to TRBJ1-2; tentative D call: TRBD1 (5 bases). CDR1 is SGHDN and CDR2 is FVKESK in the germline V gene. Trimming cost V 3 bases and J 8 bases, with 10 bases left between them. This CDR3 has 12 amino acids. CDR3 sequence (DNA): TGTGCCAGCAGCCACCCCCGGGGGGGCTACACCTTC. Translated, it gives CASSHPRGGYTF. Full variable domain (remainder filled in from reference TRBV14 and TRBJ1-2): EAGVTQFPSHSVIEKGQTVTLRCDPISGHDNLYWYRRVMGKEIKFLLHFVKESKQDESGMPNNRFLAERTGGTYSTLKVQPAELEDSGVYFCASSHPRGGYTFGSGTRLTVV.

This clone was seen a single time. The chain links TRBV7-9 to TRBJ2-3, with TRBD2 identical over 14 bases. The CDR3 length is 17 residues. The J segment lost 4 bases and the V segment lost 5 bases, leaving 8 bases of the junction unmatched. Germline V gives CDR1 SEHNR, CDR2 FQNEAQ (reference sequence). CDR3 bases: TGTGCCAGCAGCCCTGGACTAGCGGGAGGTCGGTCAGATACGCAGTATTTT. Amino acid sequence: CASSPGLAGGRSDTQYF.

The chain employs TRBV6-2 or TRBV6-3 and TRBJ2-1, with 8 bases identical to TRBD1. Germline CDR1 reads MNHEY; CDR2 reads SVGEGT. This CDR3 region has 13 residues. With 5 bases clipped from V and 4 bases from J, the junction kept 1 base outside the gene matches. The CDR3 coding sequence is TGTGCCAGCAGTGACAGGGGATACAATGAGCAGTTCTTC. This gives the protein CASSDRGYNEQFF.

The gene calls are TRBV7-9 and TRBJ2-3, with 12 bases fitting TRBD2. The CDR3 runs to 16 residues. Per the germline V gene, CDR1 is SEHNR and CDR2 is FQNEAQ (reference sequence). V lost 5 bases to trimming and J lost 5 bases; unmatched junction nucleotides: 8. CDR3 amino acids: CASSARLAGDVDTQYF. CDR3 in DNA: TGTGCCAGCAGCGCCAGACTAGCGGGAGACGTAGATACGCAGTATTTT.

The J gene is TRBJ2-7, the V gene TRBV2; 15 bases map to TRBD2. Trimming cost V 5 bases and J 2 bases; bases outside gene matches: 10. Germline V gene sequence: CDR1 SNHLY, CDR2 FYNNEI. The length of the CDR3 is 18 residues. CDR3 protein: CASSIGLAGGGATYEQYF. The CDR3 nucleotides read TGTGCCAGCAGTATAGGACTAGCGGGAGGGGGGGCGACCTACGAGCAGTACTTC. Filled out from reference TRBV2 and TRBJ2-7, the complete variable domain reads EPEVTQTPSHQVTQMGQEVILRCVPISNHLYFYWYRQILGQKVEFLVSFYNNEISEKSEIFDDQFSVERPDGSNFTLKIRSTKLEDSAMYFCASSIGLAGGGATYEQYFGPGTRLTVT.

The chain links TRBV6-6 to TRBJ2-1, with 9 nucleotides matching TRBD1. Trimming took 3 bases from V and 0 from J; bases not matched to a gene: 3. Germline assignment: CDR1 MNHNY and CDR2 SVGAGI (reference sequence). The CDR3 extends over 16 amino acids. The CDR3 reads CASSYTGQGSYNEQFF. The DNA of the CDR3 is TGTGCCAGCAGTTATACGGGACAGGGCTCCTACAATGAGCAGTTCTTC.

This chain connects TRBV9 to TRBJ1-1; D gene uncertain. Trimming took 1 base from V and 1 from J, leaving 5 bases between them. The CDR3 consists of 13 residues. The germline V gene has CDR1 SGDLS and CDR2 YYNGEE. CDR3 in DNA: TGTGCCAGCAGCGTAATTAAGAACACTGAAGCTTTCTTT. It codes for CASSVIKNTEAFF.

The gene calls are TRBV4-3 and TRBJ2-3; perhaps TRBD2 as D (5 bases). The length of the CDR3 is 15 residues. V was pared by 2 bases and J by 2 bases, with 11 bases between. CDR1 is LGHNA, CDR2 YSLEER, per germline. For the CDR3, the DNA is TGCGCCAGCAGCCAAAGCCTAGCTATCACAGATACGCAGTATTTT. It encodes CASSQSLAITDTQYF.

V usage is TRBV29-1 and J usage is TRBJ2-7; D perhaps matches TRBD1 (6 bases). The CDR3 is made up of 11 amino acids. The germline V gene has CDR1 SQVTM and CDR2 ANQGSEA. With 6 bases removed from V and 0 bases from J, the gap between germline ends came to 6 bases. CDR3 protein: CSVGASYEQYF. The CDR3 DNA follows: TGCAGCGTGGGGGCCTCCTACGAGCAGTACTTC.